Described below is a single T cell receptor beta chain sequence and its context. This sample is part of a study of cytomegalovirus exposure and HLA in healthy donors. Germline V CDR1 and CDR2: SGHAT, FQNNGV. The CDR3 length is 15 residues. The junction had 6 bases not matched to a gene; V was cut back by 4 bases and J by 2 bases. Assay used: immunoSEQ multiplex PCR; TCRdb lists only in-frame clones, some missing. The sample contains about 400,000 clones, 75% to 90% of which appear only once. The specimen was PBMCs. This TCR was recovered from a woman aged 18-29 years in good health and CMV-seronegative. The chain has TRBV11-2 and TRBJ2-7, with 9 nucleotides matching TRBD2. The DNA of the CDR3 is TGTGCCAGCAGCTCGGGGACTAGCCCTGCCTACGAGCAGTACTTC. As protein: CASSSGTSPAYEQYF.